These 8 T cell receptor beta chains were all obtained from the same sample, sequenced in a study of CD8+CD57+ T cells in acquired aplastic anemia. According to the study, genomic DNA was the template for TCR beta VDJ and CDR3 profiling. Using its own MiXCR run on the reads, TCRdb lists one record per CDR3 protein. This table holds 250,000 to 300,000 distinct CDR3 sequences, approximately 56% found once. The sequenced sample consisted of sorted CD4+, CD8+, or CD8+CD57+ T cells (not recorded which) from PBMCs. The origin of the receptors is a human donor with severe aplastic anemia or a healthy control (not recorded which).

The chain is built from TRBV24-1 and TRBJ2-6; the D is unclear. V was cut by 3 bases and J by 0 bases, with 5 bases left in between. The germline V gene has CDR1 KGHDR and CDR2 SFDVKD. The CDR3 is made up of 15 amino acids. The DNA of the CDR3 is TGTGCCACCAGTGATCAGGTCTCTGGGGCCAACGTCCTGACTTTC. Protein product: CATSDQVSGANVLTF.

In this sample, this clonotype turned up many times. The CDR3 nucleotides are TGTGCCACCAAGGGAAGACAGGGGACCGAAGAGACCCAGTACTTC. Translating it yields CATKGRQGTEETQYF. The gene calls are TRBV14 and TRBJ2-5, with 8 bases lining up with TRBD1. Looked up from germline, CDR1 is SGHDN and CDR2 is FVKESK. The CDR3 is made up of 15 amino acids. The junction had 13 bases not matched to a gene; V was cut back by 10 bases and J by 3 bases.

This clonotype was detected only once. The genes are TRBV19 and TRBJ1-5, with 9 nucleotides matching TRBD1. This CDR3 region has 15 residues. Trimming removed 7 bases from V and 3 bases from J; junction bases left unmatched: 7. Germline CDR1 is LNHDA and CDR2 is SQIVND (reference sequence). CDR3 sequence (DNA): TGTGCCAGTATTGCGACAGGGGGACCCAATCAGCCCCAGCATTTT. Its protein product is CASIATGGPNQPQHF.

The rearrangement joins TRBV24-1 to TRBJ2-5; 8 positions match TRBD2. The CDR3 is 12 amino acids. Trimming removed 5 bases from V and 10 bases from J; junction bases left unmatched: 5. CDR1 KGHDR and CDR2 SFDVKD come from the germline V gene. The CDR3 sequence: CATSASGRGQYF. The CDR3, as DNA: TGTGCCACCAGTGCCAGCGGGAGAGGCCAGTACTTC.

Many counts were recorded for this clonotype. The CDR3 DNA is TGTGCCAGCAGCGCCGATTCGGGACAGGGGTACAATGAAGCTTTCTTT. Translating it yields CASSADSGQGYNEAFF. The chain carries TRBV9 and TRBJ1-1, with 10 bases identical to TRBD1. The ends lost 3 bases at V and 7 bases at J; junction bases unmatched: 12. Germline CDR1 is SGDLS and CDR2 is YYNGEE. CDR3 length equals 16 residues.

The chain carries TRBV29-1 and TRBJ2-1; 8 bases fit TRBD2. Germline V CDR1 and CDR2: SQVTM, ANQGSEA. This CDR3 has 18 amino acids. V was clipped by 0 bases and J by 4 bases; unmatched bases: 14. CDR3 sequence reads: CSVEDASGSPPFYNEQFF. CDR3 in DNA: TGCAGCGTTGAAGATGCGAGCGGGAGTCCCCCCTTTTACAATGAGCAGTTCTTC.

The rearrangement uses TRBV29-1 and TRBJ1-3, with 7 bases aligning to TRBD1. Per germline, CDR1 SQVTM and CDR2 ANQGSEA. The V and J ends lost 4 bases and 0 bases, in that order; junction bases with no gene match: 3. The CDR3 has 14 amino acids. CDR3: CSVGGQNSGNTIYF. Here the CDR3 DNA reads TGCAGCGTTGGGGGACAGAACTCTGGAAACACCATATATTTT.

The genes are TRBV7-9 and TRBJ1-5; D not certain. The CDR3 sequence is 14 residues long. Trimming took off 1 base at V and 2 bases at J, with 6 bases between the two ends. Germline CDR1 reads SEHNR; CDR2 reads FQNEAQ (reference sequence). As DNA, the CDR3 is TGTGCCAGCAGCTTAGTGCCGGGCAATCAGCCCCAGCATTTT. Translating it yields CASSLVPGNQPQHF.